This T cell receptor (beta chain) was sequenced in a study of T-cell memory formation after mild COVID-19. This clonotype was counted a few times. MiXCR, applied by TCRdb to the 5' RACE reads, yields one record per CDR3 protein. The sample yields roughly 220,000 distinct CDR3 sequences, 9.5% to 10% seen once. Germline V gene lookup returns CDR1 SQVTM and CDR2 ANQGSEA. CDR3 length: 14 residues. Deletions cut 4 bases from V and 4 bases from J, with 16 bases between. The TCR sequence derives from a young man who had mild COVID-19 (a few samples of this study predate the infection). Cell type and time point are not known. The chain uses TRBV29-1 and TRBJ1-2, with a possible D match to TRBD1 (5 bases). The sample was PBMCs or a T cell subset sorted from them (not recorded which). CDR3 residues: CSVGETWGGYGYTF. The CDR3 DNA follows: TGCAGCGTTGGAGAAACGTGGGGGGGCTATGGCTACACCTTC.